This TCR beta chain comes out of a study of T cell responses to AZD1222 COVID-19 vaccine. Findings of the study overall: Breadth and depth of Spike-specific TCRs rose after two AZD1222 doses.

The assay was immunoSEQ multiplex PCR, and TCRdb's table has in-frame clones only and misses some. This sample has around 87,000 clones, with approximately 91% found just once. From germline, CDR1 is LNHDA and CDR2 SQIVND (reference sequence). Trimming removed 0 bases from V and 1 base from J; junction bases left unmatched: 4. This CDR3 region has 17 residues. In the case of this clone: The antigen is not known.

This sample comprised peripheral blood, obtained on day 0 of AZD1222 vaccination. The chain is built from TRBV19 and TRBJ2-3, with 10 bases fitting TRBD2. This sequence was found in an adult in good health. CDR3 amino acids: CASSIDRGTSGTDTQYF. The CDR3 coding sequence is TGTGCCAGTAGTATAGATCGCGGGACTAGCGGCACAGATACGCAGTATTTT.